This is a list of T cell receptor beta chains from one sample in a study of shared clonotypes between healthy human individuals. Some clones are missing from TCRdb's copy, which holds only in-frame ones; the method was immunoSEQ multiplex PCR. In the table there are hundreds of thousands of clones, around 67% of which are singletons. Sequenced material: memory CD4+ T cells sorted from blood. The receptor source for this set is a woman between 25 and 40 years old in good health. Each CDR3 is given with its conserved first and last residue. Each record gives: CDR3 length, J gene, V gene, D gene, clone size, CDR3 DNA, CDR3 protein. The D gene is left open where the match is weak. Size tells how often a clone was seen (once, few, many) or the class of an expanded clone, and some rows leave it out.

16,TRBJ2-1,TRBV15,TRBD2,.,TGTGCCACCAGCACCTTAGCGGGAGGGAGTTACAATGAGCAGTTCTTC,CATSTLAGGSYNEQFF
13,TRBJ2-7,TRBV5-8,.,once,TGTGCCAGCAGCTTGCGACTAGGCGGCGAGCAGTACTTC,CASSLRLGGEQYF
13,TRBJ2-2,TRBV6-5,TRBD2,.,TGTGCCAGTGCTAGCGGGAACACCGGGGAGCTGTTTTTT,CASASGNTGELFF
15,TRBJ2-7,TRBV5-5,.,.,TGTGCCAGCAGCTTTGTTCGTGGAGTCTCCTACGAGCAGTACTTC,CASSFVRGVSYEQYF
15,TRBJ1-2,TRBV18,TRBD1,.,TGTGCCAGCTCACCAGTGACAGGGGCTAACTATGGCTACACCTTC,CASSPVTGANYGYTF
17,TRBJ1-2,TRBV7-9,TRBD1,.,TGTGCCAGCAGCACATACAGGGGGTGGAATACTAACTATGGCTACACCTTC,CASSTYRGWNTNYGYTF
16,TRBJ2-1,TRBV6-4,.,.,TGTGCCAGCAGTCTGGGAGGTCCCTTAAACCCCAATGAGCAGTTCTTC,CASSLGGPLNPNEQFF
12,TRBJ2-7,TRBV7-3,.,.,TGTGCCAGCAGCTTAGGGCAGACCGAGCAGTACTTC,CASSLGQTEQYF
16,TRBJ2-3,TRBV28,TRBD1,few,TGTGCCAGCAGTTTATCTTCAGGGGGCGGCGGAGATACGCAGTATTTT,CASSLSSGGGGDTQYF
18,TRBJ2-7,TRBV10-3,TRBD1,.,TGTGCCATCAGCGTATCTGAGACCGGGACAGGGTCAACCTACGAGCAGTACTTC,CAISVSETGTGSTYEQYF
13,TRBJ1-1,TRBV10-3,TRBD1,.,TGTGCCATCCAGACAGGGGGGAACACTGAAGCTTTCTTT,CAIQTGGNTEAFF
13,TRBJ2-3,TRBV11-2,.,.,TGTGCCAGCAGCTTAGATTCCACAAATACGCAGTATTTT,CASSLDSTNTQYF
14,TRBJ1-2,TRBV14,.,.,TGTGCCAGCAGCCAAGACACCTACCTCTATGGCTACACCTTC,CASSQDTYLYGYTF
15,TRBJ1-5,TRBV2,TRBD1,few,TGTGCCAGCGGGGCAGGGGGCGCCTCGGGTCAGCCCCAGCATTTT,CASGAGGASGQPQHF
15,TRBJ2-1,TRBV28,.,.,TGTGCCAGCCGGAGCTCAGGTCGCTCCTACAATGAGCAGTTCTTC,CASRSSGRSYNEQFF
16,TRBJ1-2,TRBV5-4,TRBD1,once,TGTGCCAGCAGCTCCGCGGTCAGACAGGGGCCGTCTGGCTACACCTTC,CASSSAVRQGPSGYTF
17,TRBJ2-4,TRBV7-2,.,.,TGTGCCAGCAGCTTCCACGGGATCCAAATAGCCAAAAACATTCAGTACTTC,CASSFHGIQIAKNIQYF
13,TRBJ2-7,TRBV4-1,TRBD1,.,TGCGCCAGCAGCCGTGGGGACAGCTACGAGCAGTACTTC,CASSRGDSYEQYF
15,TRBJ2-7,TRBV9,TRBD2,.,TGTGCCAGCAGCGAAACTAGCGCGACCTCCTACGAGCAGTACTTC,CASSETSATSYEQYF
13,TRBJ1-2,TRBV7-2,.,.,TGTGCCAGCAGCTTAGAGGGGACGGATGGCTACACCTTC,CASSLEGTDGYTF
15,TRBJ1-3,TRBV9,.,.,TGTGCCAGCAGCGCCAGGGGTGGCTCTGGAAACACCATATATTTT,CASSARGGSGNTIYF
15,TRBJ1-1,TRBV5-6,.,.,TGTGCCAGCAGCTTGGCCAGCCTCATGAACACTGAAGCTTTCTTT,CASSLASLMNTEAFF
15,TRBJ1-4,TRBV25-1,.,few,TGTGCCAGCAGTGAACACCGGGATCTCAATGAAAAACTGTTTTTT,CASSEHRDLNEKLFF
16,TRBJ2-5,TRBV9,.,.,TGTGCCAGCAGCGTAGGGAACAGGGACGCTCAAGAGACCCAGTACTTC,CASSVGNRDAQETQYF
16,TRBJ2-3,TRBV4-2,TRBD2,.,TGTGCCAGCAGCCTTCTAGCGGGAACTAGCACAGATACGCAGTATTTT,CASSLLAGTSTDTQYF
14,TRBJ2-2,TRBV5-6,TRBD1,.,TGTGCCAGCGGTCTAGGGACAGGATCCGGGGAGCTGTTTTTT,CASGLGTGSGELFF
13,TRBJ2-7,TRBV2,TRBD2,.,TGTGCCAGCAGTGCTAGCGGGAGTTACGAGCAGTACTTC,CASSASGSYEQYF
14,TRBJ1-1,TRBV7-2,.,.,TGTGCCAGCAGCTTAGCGTCGGGGGGGCGCCGAGCTTTCTTT,CASSLASGGRRAFF
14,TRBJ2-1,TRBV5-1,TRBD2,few,TGCGCCAGCAGCTTGGCCCCTGGTAGCGGGAGTCGGTTCTTC,CASSLAPGSGSRFF
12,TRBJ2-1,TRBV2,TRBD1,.,TGTGCCAGTCGACAGGGGGCAAATGAGCAGTTCTTC,CASRQGANEQFF
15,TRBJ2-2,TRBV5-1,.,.,TGCGCCAGCAGCTTGGCTGGGACTCCAACCGGGGAGCTGTTTTTT,CASSLAGTPTGELFF
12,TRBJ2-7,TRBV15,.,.,TGTGCCAAGGGAAAGGGCTCGTACGAGCAGTACTTC,CAKGKGSYEQYF
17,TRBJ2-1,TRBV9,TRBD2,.,TGTGCCAGCAGCCAATCCGGGACTAGCGGGAGAAGGAATGAGCAGTTCTTC,CASSQSGTSGRRNEQFF
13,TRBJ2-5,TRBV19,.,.,TGTGCCAGTAGTACGCAGGAAGGGGAGACCCAGTACTTC,CASSTQEGETQYF
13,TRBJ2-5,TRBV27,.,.,TGTGCCAGCAGTTTACAGAGGGGAGAGACCCAGTACTTC,CASSLQRGETQYF
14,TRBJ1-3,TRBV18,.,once,TGTGCCAGCTCACCAGGTAGATCTGGAAACACCATATATTTT,CASSPGRSGNTIYF
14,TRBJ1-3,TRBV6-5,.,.,TGTGCCAGCAACGCCAGGGGCTCTGGAAACACCATATATTTT,CASNARGSGNTIYF
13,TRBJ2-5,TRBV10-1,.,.,TGCGCCAGCAGTGAGGGGGAAAAGGAGACCCAGTACTTC,CASSEGEKETQYF
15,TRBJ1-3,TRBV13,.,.,TGTGCCAGCAGCTTGGGACGCACCTCTGGAAACACCATATATTTT,CASSLGRTSGNTIYF
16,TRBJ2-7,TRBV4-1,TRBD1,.,TGCGCCAGCAGCCCAGAGGCCGGGACAGGACTCTACGAGCAGTACTTC,CASSPEAGTGLYEQYF
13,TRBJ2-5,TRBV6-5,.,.,TGTGCCTCCTCACCTACTGAACAAGGGACCCAGTACTTC,CASSPTEQGTQYF
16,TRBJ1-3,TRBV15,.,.,TGTGCCACCAGCAGAGACCCCTCACCGGCTGGAAACACCATATATTTT,CATSRDPSPAGNTIYF
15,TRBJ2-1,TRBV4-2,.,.,TGTGCCAGCAGCCTAAACAGCGGTAACCCCAATGAGCAGTTCTTC,CASSLNSGNPNEQFF
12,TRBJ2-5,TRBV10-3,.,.,TGTGCCATCAGTGAGCGAGGAGAGACCCAGTACTTC,CAISERGETQYF
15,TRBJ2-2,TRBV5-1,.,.,TGCGCCAGCAGCTTTCACCCCGCGAACACCGGGGAGCTGTTTTTT,CASSFHPANTGELFF
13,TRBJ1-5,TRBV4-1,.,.,TGCGCCAGCAGCCAAGAAACGGGTGCACCCCAGCATTTT,CASSQETGAPQHF
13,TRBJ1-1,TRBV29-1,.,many,TGCAGCGTTGTCGGACAGACCGGCACTGAAGCTTTCTTT,CSVVGQTGTEAFF
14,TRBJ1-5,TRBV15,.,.,TGTGCCACCAGCAGAGATCTGAGGGATGAGCCCCAGCATTTT,CATSRDLRDEPQHF
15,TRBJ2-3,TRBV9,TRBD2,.,TGTGCCAGCAGCGTCGGGACTAGCGGGCAAGATACGCAGTATTTT,CASSVGTSGQDTQYF
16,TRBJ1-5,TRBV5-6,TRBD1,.,TGTGCCAGCAGCTTGGGGCCACAGGGGGGGTGGCAGCCCCAGCATTTT,CASSLGPQGGWQPQHF
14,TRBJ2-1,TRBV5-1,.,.,TGCGCCAGCAGTGTAGGGAGCACCTACAATGAGCAGTTCTTC,CASSVGSTYNEQFF
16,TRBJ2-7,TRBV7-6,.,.,TGTGCCAGCAGCTTAATCCCAGGACTAACTAATTACGAGCAGTACTTC,CASSLIPGLTNYEQYF
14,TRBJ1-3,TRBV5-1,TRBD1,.,TGCGCCAGCAGCATCGGGACAGAAGGAAACACCATATATTTT,CASSIGTEGNTIYF
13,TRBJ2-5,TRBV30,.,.,TGTGCCTGGAGTTTAAACAGGGCCGAGACCCAGTACTTC,CAWSLNRAETQYF